This TCR beta chain was retrieved from a study of blood T cell repertoires in COVID-19. Study in general: Samples came from the United States, Italy and Spain, spanning acute and convalescent COVID-19.

Authors' processing steps: From reference gene primer amplification, estimates of nucleated cell counts were derived. The data were produced by immunoSEQ multiplex PCR, yet TCRdb's version contains in-frame clones alone and is incomplete. The V and J calls and clone size come from that table; D and trimming were worked out from the DNA. The sample contains more than 150,000 clones, roughly three quarters of which appear only once. The CDR3 has 16 amino acids. Per the germline V gene, CDR1 is MNHEY and CDR2 is SVGAGI. The V end lost 4 bases, the J end lost 1 base, and 16 bases lay between the germline ends.

This receptor was taken from a man in his fifties or sixties who had been exposed to COVID-19. The genes are TRBV6-5 and TRBJ1-1; D ambiguous. The specimen was PBMCs or T cells enriched from blood (not recorded which). The CDR3: CASSSHSSKKNTEAFF. CDR3 sequence (DNA): TGTGCCAGCAGTTCCCACTCGAGTAAGAAGAACACTGAAGCTTTCTTT.